This entry lists 5 T cell receptor beta chains sequenced from one sample in a study of T-cell reconstitution after alpha-beta-depleted transplantation in children (dated by TCRdb to between 2015 and 2016). The library came from PCR. For sequencing, an Illumina HiSeq 2500 was employed. To normalize quantification of the TCRbeta repertoire, the TCR libraries were built with molecular barcoding that relied on unique molecular identifiers. TCRdb took the public reads, trimmed them with fastp at Q25, ran MiXCR for clone calling and kept in-frame beta chains. Identical CDR3 protein sequences are pooled into one entry, listed with their most common genes and DNA. The sample includes approximately 350,000 distinct CDR3 sequences, with around a tenth observed a single time. The ten largest clonotypes hold more than 2% of the sample. This material consisted of PBMCs from the stem cell graft donor, taken from the stem cell graft. These TCRs come from a human donor who donated a stem cell graft to a child with acute lymphoblastic leukemia.

The chain combines TRBV5-1 with TRBJ2-1; 14 bases are a match to TRBD2. The V gene's germline CDR1 is SGHRS and CDR2 YFSETQ. Trimming cost V 5 bases and J 9 bases; bases outside gene matches: 7. The CDR3 spans 15 residues. In DNA form, the CDR3 reads TGCGCCAGCAGACCGGGACTAGCGGGAGTTGGTGAGCAGTTCTTC. The encoded protein is CASRPGLAGVGEQFF.

This chain connects TRBV30 to TRBJ2-7; 7 bases map to TRBD1. V was pared by 2 bases and J by 5 bases, with 6 bases of the junction left unmatched. Germline CDR1 GTSNPN, CDR2 SVGIG (reference sequence). CDR3 size: 13 residues. As DNA, the CDR3 is TGTGCCTGGAGTTCAGGGGACAGCGACGAGCAGTACTTC. It specifies CAWSSGDSDEQYF. Complete variable domain (other parts from reference TRBV30 and TRBJ2-7): SQTIHQWPATLVQPVGSPLSLECTVEGTSNPNLYWYRQAAGRGLQLLFYSVGIGQISSEVPQNLSASRPQDRQFILSSKKLLLSDSGFYLCAWSSGDSDEQYFGPGTRLTVT.

The V and J genes are TRBV20-1 and TRBJ2-5, with D maybe TRBD1 (7 bases). V lost 4 bases and J 4 bases, leaving 19 bases between the germline ends. Per germline, CDR1 DFQATT and CDR2 SNEGSKA (reference sequence). The CDR3 runs to 15 residues. The CDR3 bases are TGCAGTGCTACGGGTCAGGGGGGAGGAAGAGAGACCCAGTACTTC. Residues: CSATGQGGGRETQYF.

This clonotype was seen a handful of times. The CDR3 region has the DNA TGCGCCAGCAGTTATAGCGGGATTGCCACAGATACGCAGTATTTT. It yields the protein CASSYSGIATDTQYF. V gene TRBV5-1 combines with J gene TRBJ2-3; TRBD2 matches at 8 bases. V trimming: 5 bases; J trimming: 2 bases; junction bases outside the gene matches: 7. The CDR3 is made up of 15 amino acids. The germline V gene encodes CDR1 SGHRS and CDR2 YFSETQ.

There are a few counts of this clonotype. The J gene is TRBJ1-2, the V gene TRBV5-1, with 11 bases that match TRBD1. The CDR3 totals 15 residues. Germline CDR1 is SGHRS and CDR2 is YFSETQ. Trimming removed 3 bases from V and 5 bases from J; junction bases left unmatched: 6. For the CDR3, the DNA is TGCGCCAGCAGCTCGTGGACAGGGGGCCAGTATGGCTACACCTTC. This sequence encodes CASSSWTGGQYGYTF.